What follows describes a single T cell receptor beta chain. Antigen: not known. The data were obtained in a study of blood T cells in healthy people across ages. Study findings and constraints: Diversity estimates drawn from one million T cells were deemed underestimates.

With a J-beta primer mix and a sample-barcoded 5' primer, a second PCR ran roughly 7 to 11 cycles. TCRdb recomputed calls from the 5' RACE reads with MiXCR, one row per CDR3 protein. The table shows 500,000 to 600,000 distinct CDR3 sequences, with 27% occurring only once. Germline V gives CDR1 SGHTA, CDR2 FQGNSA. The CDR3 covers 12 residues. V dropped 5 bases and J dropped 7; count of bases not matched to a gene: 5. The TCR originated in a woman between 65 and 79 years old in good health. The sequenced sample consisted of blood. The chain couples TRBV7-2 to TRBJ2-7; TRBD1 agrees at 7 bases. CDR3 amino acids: CASSRQGMEQYF. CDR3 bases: TGTGCCAGCAGCCGACAGGGTATGGAGCAGTACTTC. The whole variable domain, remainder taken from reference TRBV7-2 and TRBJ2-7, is GAGVSQSPSNKVTEKGKDVELRCDPISGHTALYWYRQSLGQGLEFLIYFQGNSAPDKSGLPSDRFSAERTGGSVSTLTIQRTQQEDSAVYLCASSRQGMEQYFGPGTRLTVT.